One sample yielded the 6 T cell receptor beta chains listed below, sequenced in a study of blood T cell repertoires in COVID-19. Repertoires were generated with immunoSEQ multiplex PCR, while TCRdb's copy carries only in-frame clones and drops some. The sample lists 100,000 to 150,000 clones; 70% to 80% were seen once. Sequencing was performed on peripheral blood. The receptors were gathered from a human donor in a cohort sampled during active COVID-19.

This clone appeared once. The chain joins TRBV3-1 (or the pseudogene TRBV3-2) to TRBJ2-5, with 9 bases identical to TRBD2. CDR1 and CDR2 from the germline V gene are LGHDT and YNNKEL (reference sequence). The ends lost 3 bases at V and 2 bases at J; junction bases unmatched: 7. There are 16 residues in the CDR3. CDR3 protein: CASSQAGGPYQETQYF. CDR3 DNA sequence: TGTGCCAGCAGCCAGGCGGGGGGGCCTTATCAAGAGACCCAGTACTTC.

The V call is TRBV18, the J call TRBJ2-2; 12 bases align to TRBD1. Germline CDR1 and CDR2: KGHSH and LQKENI. The J segment lost 7 bases and the V segment lost 5 bases, leaving 8 bases of the junction unmatched. The CDR3 is 16 amino acids. CDR3 nucleotide sequence: TGTGCCAGCTCAGCTCGGGACAGGGGGCTTCACGGGGAGCTGTTTTTT. It is translated as CASSARDRGLHGELFF.

The CDR3 nucleotides read TGCGCCAGCAGCTTGGCCGCGGGACCTGGTTACGAGCAGTACTTC. Its protein is CASSLAAGPGYEQYF. The chain links TRBV5-1 to TRBJ2-7; D may be TRBD2 (6 bases). V lost 0 bases and J 4 bases, leaving 14 bases between the germline ends. This CDR3 comprises 15 residues. Germline V gene sequence: CDR1 SGHRS, CDR2 YFSETQ.

This sequence joins TRBV29-1 and TRBJ2-2, with TRBD2 as a possible D gene (5 bases). The V gene lost 5 bases and the J gene lost 0 bases, with 13 bases spanning the gap. This CDR3 spans 15 amino acids. CDR1 and CDR2 from the germline V gene are SQVTM and ANQGSEA. The CDR3 protein is CSVLSPGSNTGELFF. CDR3 nucleotides: TGCAGCGTTCTCTCCCCGGGATCGAACACCGGGGAGCTGTTTTTT.

The V and J genes are TRBV4-1 and TRBJ1-5; 7 bases line up with TRBD1. The trim removed 5 bases at V and 3 bases at J, leaving 7 bases unmatched. CDR3 length: 15 amino acids. Germline V gene data show CDR1 as MGHRA and CDR2 as YSYEKL. This chain's CDR3 is CASSTWTGNNQPQHF. The CDR3 coding sequence is TGCGCCAGCAGCACCTGGACAGGAAACAATCAGCCCCAGCATTTT.

Here the CDR3 reads CATLNPGNYEQYF. The CDR3 bases are TGTGCCACCTTAAACCCGGGAAACTACGAGCAGTACTTC. The V and J genes are TRBV15 and TRBJ2-7; perhaps TRBD2 as D (5 bases). This CDR3 comprises 13 residues. V shed 8 bases and J shed 3 bases, with 14 bases lying between them. Per germline, CDR1 LNHNV and CDR2 YYDKDF (reference sequence).